The 5 T cell receptor beta chains below all came from one sample that was sequenced in a study of blood T cell repertoires in COVID-19 (TCRdb year 2020). Libraries were prepared through the immunoSEQ multiplex PCR assay. TCRdb provides this immuneACCESS table in a form limited to in-frame rearrangements. Some clones are lacking; in checked studies, under half of them reflect an unresolved V gene, and why the rest are absent is not known. The sample table contains about 220,000 clones; only one count was recorded for roughly 80% of them. Jointly, the top ten make up more than 7% of the sample. The specimen sequenced was peripheral blood. The receptors were sampled from a woman aged 70-85 years with acute or convalescent COVID-19.

This chain joins TRBV5-4 and TRBJ2-1, with 8 nucleotides matching TRBD2. This CDR3 is 13 amino acids long. The ends lost 2 bases at V and 8 bases at J; junction bases unmatched: 3. Germline-derived CDR1 and CDR2 are SGHNT and YYREEE (reference sequence). The CDR3 region has the DNA TGTGCCAGCAGCTTTAGCGGGGAGGATGAGCAGTTCTTC. Its protein is CASSFSGEDEQFF.

This clone turned up a few times. The chain recombines TRBV10-2 with TRBJ2-5, with 8 positions matching TRBD2. The CDR3 runs 14 residues. CDR1 and CDR2 (germline): WSHSY, SAAADI. V shed 7 bases and J 5 bases; nucleotides not matched to a gene: 9. In DNA form, the CDR3 reads TGCGCCAGCACCCAATCTTCGGGGGGGGAGACCCAGTACTTC. Translated, it gives CASTQSSGGETQYF.

This clone has just a few counts. The V call is TRBV3-1 (or the pseudogene TRBV3-2), the J call TRBJ1-2; a possible D gene is TRBD1 (6 bases). V was trimmed by 1 base and J by 8 bases, leaving 23 bases between them. Germline values: CDR1 LGHDT, CDR2 YNNKEL (reference sequence). This CDR3 spans 17 amino acids. This chain's CDR3 is CASSQASSQGLFGGYTF. As DNA, the CDR3 is TGTGCCAGCAGCCAAGCTAGTTCACAGGGACTATTCGGGGGCTACACCTTC.

This clone was detected once. The rearrangement links TRBV27 to TRBJ2-5; TRBD1 agrees at 11 bases. CDR1 and CDR2 (germline): MNHEY, SMNVEV (reference sequence). V shed 3 bases and J 7 bases; nucleotides not matched to a gene: 7. This CDR3 contains 15 residues. CDR3 DNA sequence: TGTGCCAGCAGTTTCTCGGGACAGGGGGGAGGGACCCAGTACTTC. Its protein is CASSFSGQGGGTQYF.

A few counts support this clone. This sequence joins TRBV7-3 and TRBJ2-5; D might be TRBD2 (5 bases). The CDR3 is 15 amino acids. The V end lost 2 bases, the J end lost 5 bases, and 15 bases lay between the germline ends. Germline lookup yields CDR1 SGHTA and CDR2 FQGTGA. CDR3 residues: CASSLYPGLRETQYF. The CDR3 DNA is TGTGCCAGCAGCTTATACCCTGGACTGAGGGAGACCCAGTACTTC.